This T cell receptor beta chain was identified in a study of PD-1 blockade in mismatch repair-deficient tumors (dated by TCRdb to 2015 to 2018). Broadly, across the study: Between late 2013 and late 2016, 75 to 95 consecutive patients with around 11 mismatch repair-deficient cancer types, all previously treated and progressing, were enrolled in the trial. Tumor-associated T cell clones were tracked in the peripheral blood of patients responding to PD-1 blockade by deep sequencing of TCR CDR3 regions.

Study-wide conclusions, independent of this receptor: After pembrolizumab, tumor-resident clones, which were often undetectable in blood before treatment, expanded rapidly and then contracted, generally ahead of radiologic responses.

Concerning this clone itself: Its recognized antigen is unknown. No much larger clonotype is one base removed from it; base qualities were not supplied.

For each enrolled patient, mismatch repair deficiency was established using either polymerase chain reaction or immunohistochemistry. TCR sequencing was performed for a few patients who responded to pembrolizumab therapy. The phase II trial prospectively tested pembrolizumab PD-1 blockade in advanced mismatch repair-deficient cancers regardless of tissue of origin. Peripheral blood T cell samples were serially collected before and at multiple times after PD-1 blockade was started. Blood sampling times were reported as weeks after the first pembrolizumab dose. The library was produced with the immunoSEQ multiplex PCR assay. TCRdb mirrors the immuneACCESS table, restricted to in-frame sequences. Some clones are absent from its copies; in checked studies, under half trace to an unresolved V gene, and the reason for the others is unknown. Here the sample has over 60,000 clones; about 91% occur a single time. The top ten constitute more than 11% of the sample.

Based on the germline V gene (reference sequence), the CDR1 and CDR2 sequences are LNHDA and SQIVND. The CDR3 goes from the cysteine to the phenylalanine over 14 residues. Only CDR3 DNA is held: 42 bases, read in frame from base 1. V is shortened by 6 bases, J by 6 bases, and the region joining them spans 18 bases. The chain couples TRBV19 to TRBJ2-7, and the D gene may be TRBD2, 5 bases matching. The receptor's source is an adult with mismatch repair-deficient cancer. The sequencing used peripheral blood, collected 52 weeks after starting pembrolizumab. The nucleotide sequence is TGTGCCAGTAGCATTCGTGGCCTTGGAGGCGAGCAGTACTTC. This encodes CASSIRGLGGEQYF. Where the CDR3 stops, the reference TRBV19 and TRBJ2-7 genes take over; the full variable domain is DGGITQSPKYLFRKEGQNVTLSCEQNLNHDAMYWYRQDPGQGLRLIYYSQIVNDFQKGDIAEGYSVSREKKESFPLTVTSAQKNPTAFYLCASSIRGLGGEQYFGPGTRLTVT.